The entry that follows covers one TCR beta chain sequence. These data belong to a study of technical replicates of blood from a handful of donors. CDR3 length: 13 amino acids. Trimming removed 5 bases at V and 8 bases at J, with 12 bases between. Germline loops: CDR1 MNHEY, CDR2 SVGAGI. TCRdb keeps only in-frame clones here, not all; method: immunoSEQ multiplex PCR. The sample has tens of thousands of clones; approximately 95% are singletons. This receptor was identified in a human donor in good health. The V gene is TRBV6-5, the J gene TRBJ1-4; D might be TRBD1 (6 bases). Sequences were obtained from T cells isolated from PBMCs. CDR3 in DNA: TGTGCCAGCAGTACAGGGTTGAGGGAAAAACTGTTTTTT. Residues: CASSTGLREKLFF.